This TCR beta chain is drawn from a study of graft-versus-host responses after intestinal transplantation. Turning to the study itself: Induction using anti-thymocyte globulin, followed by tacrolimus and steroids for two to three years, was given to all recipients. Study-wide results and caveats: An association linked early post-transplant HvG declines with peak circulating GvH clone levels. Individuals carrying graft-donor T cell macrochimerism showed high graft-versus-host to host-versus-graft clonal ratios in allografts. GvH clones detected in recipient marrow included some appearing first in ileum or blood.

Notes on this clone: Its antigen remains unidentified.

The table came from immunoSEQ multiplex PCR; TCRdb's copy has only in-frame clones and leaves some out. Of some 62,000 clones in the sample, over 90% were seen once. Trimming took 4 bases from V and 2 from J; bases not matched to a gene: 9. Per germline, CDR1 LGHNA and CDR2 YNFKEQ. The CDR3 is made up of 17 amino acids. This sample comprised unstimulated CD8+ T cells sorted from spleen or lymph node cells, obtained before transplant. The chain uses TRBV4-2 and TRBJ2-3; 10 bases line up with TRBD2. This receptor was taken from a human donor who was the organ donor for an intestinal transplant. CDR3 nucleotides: TGTGCCAGCAGCCCTGAGACTAGCGGGTCAATCACAGATACGCAGTATTTT. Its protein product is CASSPETSGSITDTQYF.